These T cell receptor beta chains were read from a single sample in a study of Graves' ophthalmopathy and Graves' hyperthyroidism. TCRdb called the multiplex PCR reads again in MiXCR, with one record for every CDR3 protein. The sample carries hundreds of thousands of distinct CDR3 sequences, 22% recorded once. Sequenced input: peripheral blood. Receptors originate from a woman between 18 and 30 years old with stable Graves' hyperthyroidism. Some clones in this sample may be carry-over from other donors' samples. Each CDR3 is given with its conserved first and last residue. Each record gives: D gene, clone size, V gene, CDR3 length, J gene, CDR3 DNA, CDR3 protein. D genes are given only for firm matches. Some rows mark clone size as missing; the rest say once, few, many or name a class of expanded clone.

d_gene: .; abundance: many; v_gene: TRBV2; len: 15; j_gene: TRBJ2-7; CDR3nt: TGTGCCAGCAGTGAAACAGGGCGCCGTTGGAACGAGCAGTACTTC; CDR3aa: CASSETGRRWNEQYF
d_gene: .; abundance: many; v_gene: TRBV28; len: 12; j_gene: TRBJ1-2; CDR3nt: TGTGCCAGCAGACCAGGGAGGGGCGGCTACACCTTC; CDR3aa: CASRPGRGGYTF
d_gene: .; abundance: .; v_gene: TRBV13; len: 15; j_gene: TRBJ1-3; CDR3nt: TGTGCCAGCAGCTCGACAGTCTTCTCTGGAAACACCATATATTTT; CDR3aa: CASSSTVFSGNTIYF
d_gene: TRBD1; abundance: many; v_gene: TRBV7-6; len: 16; j_gene: TRBJ2-2; CDR3nt: TGTGCCAGCAGACCAACGGACAGGACGAACACCGGGGAGCTGTTTTTT; CDR3aa: CASRPTDRTNTGELFF
d_gene: .; abundance: .; v_gene: TRBV12-3/TRBV12-4; len: 15; j_gene: TRBJ1-1; CDR3nt: TGTGCCAGCAGTTTAGCGCAGGGTCTATACACTGAAGCTTTCTTT; CDR3aa: CASSLAQGLYTEAFF
d_gene: .; abundance: many; v_gene: TRBV27; len: 12; j_gene: TRBJ2-2; CDR3nt: TGTGCCAGCAGTTCAGCCACCGGGGAGCTGTTTTTT; CDR3aa: CASSSATGELFF
d_gene: .; abundance: many; v_gene: TRBV5-1; len: 11; j_gene: TRBJ1-1; CDR3nt: TGCGCCAGCATCGGGGACACTGAAGCTTTCTTT; CDR3aa: CASIGDTEAFF
d_gene: .; abundance: many; v_gene: TRBV27; len: 14; j_gene: TRBJ2-5; CDR3nt: TGTGCCAGCAGCTTAAACGGGCCTCAAGAGACCCAGTACTTC; CDR3aa: CASSLNGPQETQYF
d_gene: .; abundance: many; v_gene: TRBV6-1; len: 14; j_gene: TRBJ2-7; CDR3nt: TGTGCCAGCGGCCGGGACTGGAGCTCCTACGAGCAGTACTTC; CDR3aa: CASGRDWSSYEQYF
d_gene: TRBD1; abundance: .; v_gene: TRBV27; len: 18; j_gene: TRBJ1-6; CDR3nt: TGTGCCAGCAGTTTAGGGCTGAGGGACAGGGGGTTTAATTCACCCCTCCACTTT; CDR3aa: CASSLGLRDRGFNSPLHF
d_gene: TRBD1; abundance: many; v_gene: TRBV7-9; len: 15; j_gene: TRBJ1-2; CDR3nt: TGTGCCAGCAGCACCGAGACAGGGGCCGCTTATGGCTACACCTTC; CDR3aa: CASSTETGAAYGYTF
d_gene: TRBD1; abundance: .; v_gene: TRBV30; len: 14; j_gene: TRBJ1-2; CDR3nt: TGTGCCTTTCGGTCCGGGACAGGGGCTAATGGCTACACCTTC; CDR3aa: CAFRSGTGANGYTF
d_gene: TRBD1; abundance: few; v_gene: TRBV10-1; len: 13; j_gene: TRBJ2-7; CDR3nt: TGCGCCAGCGGAGCGGACAGGTCGGGCGAGCAGTACTTC; CDR3aa: CASGADRSGEQYF
d_gene: .; abundance: .; v_gene: TRBV6-1; len: 13; j_gene: TRBJ2-5; CDR3nt: TGTGCCAGCGGGCCTATGCCGGTCGGGACCCAGTACTTC; CDR3aa: CASGPMPVGTQYF